The 27 T cell receptor beta chains below all came from one sample that was sequenced in a study of T-cell memory formation after mild COVID-19. MiXCR was run by TCRdb on the 5' RACE reads, yielding one entry per CDR3 protein. This table has about half a million distinct CDR3 sequences, roughly 20% appearing once. The source material was PBMCs or a T cell subset sorted from them (not recorded which). Receptors originate from an adult woman who had mild COVID-19 (a few samples of this study predate the infection). Cell type and time point are not known.

This chain joins TRBV6-5 and TRBJ1-1, with 9 bases matching TRBD1. The germline CDR1 and CDR2 sequences are MNHEY and SVGAGI. The CDR3 is 16 amino acids. The V segment lost 0 bases and the J segment 1 base; nucleotides outside the gene matches: 3. The CDR3 reads CASSYSRGQGNTEAFF. The CDR3 nucleotides are TGTGCCAGCAGTTACTCGAGGGGACAGGGGAACACTGAAGCTTTCTTT.

The gene calls are TRBV7-8 and TRBJ1-2; unclear D gene. The CDR3 totals 12 residues. The V gene's germline CDR1 is SGHVS and CDR2 FQNEAQ. Trimming shortened V by 5 bases and J by 7 bases, and 11 bases separated the two germline ends. DNA for the CDR3: TGTGCCAGCAGCCCGGACTGGGGTGGCTACACCTTC. It is translated as CASSPDWGGYTF.

The chain uses TRBV4-3 and TRBJ2-1; 9 positions agree with TRBD2. This CDR3 has 15 residues. Germline values: CDR1 LGHNA, CDR2 YSLEER. The ends lost 4 bases at V and 6 bases at J; junction bases unmatched: 7. The CDR3 here is CASSREAGGCNEQFF. The CDR3 nucleotides read TGCGCCAGCAGCCGAGAAGCGGGAGGTTGCAATGAGCAGTTCTTC.

V is TRBV18 and J is TRBJ2-3, with D possibly matching TRBD1 (6 bases). Germline V gene sequence: CDR1 KGHSH, CDR2 LQKENI. Trimming removed 4 bases from V and 4 bases from J, with 18 bases in between. The CDR3 totals 16 residues. The CDR3 nucleotides are TGTGCCAGCTCACAAGGGTCAAGGGGGTCATCAGATACGCAGTATTTT. It encodes CASSQGSRGSSDTQYF.

The chain carries TRBV7-6 and TRBJ2-5; D might be TRBD1 (6 bases). V lost 0 bases and J 1 base, leaving 12 bases between the germline ends. The CDR3 totals 16 residues. The germline V gene encodes CDR1 SGHVS and CDR2 FNYEAQ. CDR3 in DNA: TGTGCCAGCAGCTTAGCTCAGACAGGCCTCCAAGAGACCCAGTACTTC. It translates to CASSLAQTGLQETQYF.

In its sample, this clonotype was seen a few times. The V call is TRBV7-9, the J call TRBJ2-2; no reliable D call. The CDR3 has 15 amino acids. V lost 1 base, J lost 1 base, and 7 bases lay in between. Germline loops: CDR1 SEHNR, CDR2 FQNEAQ (reference sequence). This chain's CDR3 is CASSLGSGNTGELFF. For the CDR3, the DNA is TGTGCCAGCAGCTTAGGATCCGGGAACACCGGGGAGCTGTTTTTT.

The rearrangement joins TRBV11-2 to TRBJ2-3; 10 nucleotides align to TRBD2. CDR1 is SGHAT and CDR2 is FQNNGV in the germline V gene. CDR3 length: 14 amino acids. V was clipped by 3 bases and J by 7 bases; unmatched bases: 4. The DNA of the CDR3 is TGTGCCAGCAGCTTTGGACTAGCGGTCAATACGCAGTATTTT. Translating gives CASSFGLAVNTQYF.

This clonotype has a handful of counts. V usage is TRBV5-1 and J usage is TRBJ2-1; 8 nucleotides line up with TRBD2. This CDR3 contains 15 residues. The germline CDR1 and CDR2 sequences are SGHRS and YFSETQ. The J segment lost 8 bases and the V segment lost 0 bases, leaving 7 bases of the junction unmatched. CDR3 region: CASSLEGTRGDEQFF. The CDR3 bases are TGCGCCAGCAGCTTGGAGGGGACTAGGGGCGATGAGCAGTTCTTC. The whole variable domain, remainder taken from reference TRBV5-1 and TRBJ2-1, is KAGVTQTPRYLIKTRGQQVTLSCSPISGHRSVSWYQQTPGQGLQFLFEYFSETQRNKGNFPGRFSGRQFSNSRSEMNVSTLELGDSALYLCASSLEGTRGDEQFFGPGTRLTVL.

There are many counts of this clonotype. At one end the junction does not follow the germline gene, possibly because of a read error. The chain is built from TRBV20-1 and TRBJ2-3; D call uncertain. Germline V gene sequence: CDR1 DFQATT, CDR2 SNEGSKA (reference sequence). The CDR3 spans 9 residues. CDR3: CSARDTQYF. CDR3 DNA: TGCAGTGCCAGAGATACGCAGTATTTT.

This chain connects TRBV5-5 to TRBJ1-2; no definite D call. Between the trimmed V and J ends, which lost 0 bases and 7 bases, there was a span of 13 bases. Germline V gene data show CDR1 as SGHKS and CDR2 as YYEKEE (reference sequence). The CDR3 has 14 residues. CDR3 amino acids: CASSLVEGVGGYTF. As DNA, the CDR3 is TGTGCCAGCAGCTTGGTAGAGGGAGTGGGTGGCTACACCTTC.

This clonotype was seen many times. The rearrangement uses TRBV29-1 and TRBJ2-2; D might be TRBD1 or TRBD2, each matching 5 bases. The length of the CDR3 is 15 residues. Germline V gene data show CDR1 as SQVTM and CDR2 as ANQGSEA. Trimming stripped 4 bases from V and 2 bases from J, with 14 bases between. As DNA, the CDR3 is TGCAGCGTTGCAAAGGGGACCGCTAACACCGGGGAGCTGTTTTTT. This translates into CSVAKGTANTGELFF.

This clonotype turned up a few times. The gene calls are TRBV4-2 and TRBJ2-3; TRBD2 might be the D (7 bases). Germline CDR1 LGHNA, CDR2 YNFKEQ. Trimming removed 5 bases from V and 1 base from J, with 13 bases in between. The CDR3 loop spans 15 amino acids. The CDR3: CASSAKGGGTDTQYF. In DNA, the CDR3 is TGTGCCAGCAGCGCCAAGGGGGGGGGCACAGATACGCAGTATTTT.

The chain joins TRBV11-2 to TRBJ2-1; D call uncertain. V was shortened by 4 bases and J by 7 bases, with 14 bases between the two germline ends. There are 14 residues in the CDR3. Germline V CDR1 and CDR2: SGHAT, FQNNGV. CDR3 in amino acids: CASSSPARPNEQFF. CDR3 nucleotides: TGTGCCAGCAGCTCCCCCGCCCGACCGAATGAGCAGTTCTTC. The full variable domain, completed using reference TRBV11-2 and TRBJ2-1, is EAGVAQSPRYKIIEKRQSVAFWCNPISGHATLYWYQQILGQGPKLLIQFQNNGVVDDSQLPKDRFSAERLKGVDSTLKIQPAKLEDSAVYLCASSSPARPNEQFFGPGTRLTVL.

This clonotype has at least ten counts. This chain connects TRBV7-3 to TRBJ2-1; 10 bases match TRBD2. The J segment lost 8 bases and the V segment lost 6 bases, leaving 7 bases of the junction unmatched. This CDR3 region has 14 residues. Germline CDR1 and CDR2: SGHTA and FQGTGA. The CDR3 DNA is TGTGCCAGCAGTCCATACGGACTAGCGGATGAGCAGTTCTTC. Protein product: CASSPYGLADEQFF.

CDR3 bases: TGCGCCAGCAGCCAAGAACTAGGGGGGAATAGCAATCAGCCCCAGCATTTT. Its translation is CASSQELGGNSNQPQHF. The chain uses TRBV4-3 and TRBJ1-5; possible D gene TRBD1, 6 bases. This CDR3 is built from 17 residues. Per germline, CDR1 LGHNA and CDR2 YSLEER. Trimming shortened V by 0 bases and J by 0 bases, and 12 bases separated the two germline ends.

The chain couples TRBV24-1 to TRBJ2-1; 10 bases match TRBD2. This CDR3 has 16 amino acids. Per germline, CDR1 KGHDR and CDR2 SFDVKD. Trimming removed 4 bases from V and 8 bases from J; junction bases left unmatched: 10. The CDR3 region is CATSDDTSGEVYEQFF. In DNA, the CDR3 is TGTGCCACCAGTGACGATACTAGCGGGGAGGTCTATGAGCAGTTCTTC.

This clonotype has a handful of counts. The rearrangement links TRBV7-9 to TRBJ2-3, with D unclear. The CDR3 totals 15 residues. The V gene's germline CDR1 is SEHNR and CDR2 FQNEAQ (reference sequence). Trimming shortened V by 0 bases and J by 6 bases, and 13 bases separated the two germline ends. For the CDR3, the DNA is TGTGCCAGCAGCTTAGCCCGGCGGCTGGCGGATACGCAGTATTTT. Translated, it gives CASSLARRLADTQYF.

This sequence joins TRBV7-2 and TRBJ2-1; 11 bases match TRBD2. CDR3 length equals 16 residues. Germline V gene sequence: CDR1 SGHTA, CDR2 FQGNSA. V gave up 3 bases and J gave up 4 bases; unmatched junction bases: 5. The CDR3 protein is CASSFRGTSGYNEQFF. CDR3 coding DNA: TGTGCCAGCAGCTTCCGGGGGACTAGCGGTTACAATGAGCAGTTCTTC. The full variable domain, its missing parts supplied by reference TRBV7-2 and TRBJ2-1, is GAGVSQSPSNKVTEKGKDVELRCDPISGHTALYWYRQSLGQGLEFLIYFQGNSAPDKSGLPSDRFSAERTGGSVSTLTIQRTQQEDSAVYLCASSFRGTSGYNEQFFGPGTRLTVL.

This clonotype has a single count. This chain joins TRBV27 and TRBJ2-3; D is ambiguous. Trimming took off 4 bases at V and 1 base at J, with 15 bases between the two ends. This CDR3 spans 16 amino acids. Germline loops: CDR1 MNHEY, CDR2 SMNVEV (reference sequence). The CDR3 loop is CASSSGRVPGTDTQYF. The CDR3 DNA is TGTGCCAGCAGTTCCGGACGGGTTCCAGGCACAGATACGCAGTATTTT.

This clonotype was detected only a few times. In DNA form, the CDR3 reads TGTGCCATCAGGACCCAGGGGGAATCAGAGACCCAGTACTTC. Translated: CAIRTQGESETQYF. The V gene is TRBV10-3, the J gene TRBJ2-5, with 7 bases matching TRBD1. Per the germline V gene, CDR1 is ENHRY and CDR2 is SYGVKD. The CDR3 spans 14 residues. The V segment lost 6 bases and the J segment 4 bases; nucleotides outside the gene matches: 8.

This clonotype was counted between two and nine times. The chain couples TRBV5-1 to TRBJ2-1, with 12 bases fitting TRBD2. Germline lookup yields CDR1 SGHRS and CDR2 YFSETQ. The V segment lost 5 bases and the J segment 7 bases; nucleotides outside the gene matches: 19. CDR3 length equals 19 residues. The CDR3, as DNA: TGCGCCAGCAGAGATACCGAGACTAGCGGGGGCCGCAGGAGTAATGAGCAGTTCTTC. Translated, it gives CASRDTETSGGRRSNEQFF.

The table lists this clonotype with a few counts. This chain connects TRBV4-3 to TRBJ2-1; the D gene is possibly TRBD2 (5 bases). This CDR3 is built from 17 residues. With 5 bases removed from V and 5 bases from J, the gap between germline ends came to 22 bases. Germline values: CDR1 LGHNA, CDR2 YSLEER. The CDR3 nucleotides are TGCGCCAGCAGCGCAAGTTATCTAGCCTACGAAGACAATGAGCAGTTCTTC. Translating it yields CASSASYLAYEDNEQFF.

The chain couples TRBV10-3 to TRBJ2-5, with 10 bases matching TRBD1. The CDR3 loop spans 14 amino acids. Germline V lookup: CDR1 ENHRY, CDR2 SYGVKD. V gave up 7 bases and J gave up 3 bases; unmatched junction bases: 5. The CDR3 sequence: CAIKLGTGEETQYF. The CDR3 DNA sequence: TGTGCCATCAAGCTCGGGACAGGGGAAGAGACCCAGTACTTC.

The DNA of the CDR3 is TGTGCCAGCAGATCTCCCCCAGCGGGAGGGCCAGATACGCAGTATTTT. It yields the protein CASRSPPAGGPDTQYF. The V and J genes are TRBV7-9 and TRBJ2-3; 10 bases match TRBD2. V lost 6 bases, J lost 4 bases, and 10 bases stayed unmatched. The CDR3 has 16 residues. CDR1 is SEHNR, CDR2 FQNEAQ, per germline (reference sequence).

The V and J genes are TRBV7-9 and TRBJ2-2, with no clear D. Germline V gene sequence: CDR1 SEHNR, CDR2 FQNEAQ (reference sequence). The V and J ends lost 2 bases and 9 bases respectively, with 1 base between them. This CDR3 contains 10 residues. CDR3 nucleotides: TGTGCCAGCAGCTTAAGGGAGCTGTTTTTT. Protein: CASSLRELFF.

The V gene is TRBV18, the J gene TRBJ2-5; the D is unclear. The CDR3 is made up of 11 amino acids. Trimming removed 8 bases from V and 2 bases from J, with 6 bases in between. Germline V gene lookup returns CDR1 KGHSH and CDR2 LQKENI. The CDR3: CASQFQETQYF. The DNA for the CDR3 is TGTGCCAGCCAATTTCAAGAGACCCAGTACTTC.

This clonotype was detected a few times. This rearrangement joins TRBV7-2 to TRBJ1-1; D is uncertain. Germline V CDR1 and CDR2: SGHTA, FQGNSA. CDR3 size: 15 residues. Trimming shortened V by 2 bases and J by 1 base, and 11 bases separated the two germline ends. The CDR3 DNA follows: TGTGCCAGCAGCTTATACAGTTTGGGGAACACTGAAGCTTTCTTT. It yields the protein CASSLYSLGNTEAFF.